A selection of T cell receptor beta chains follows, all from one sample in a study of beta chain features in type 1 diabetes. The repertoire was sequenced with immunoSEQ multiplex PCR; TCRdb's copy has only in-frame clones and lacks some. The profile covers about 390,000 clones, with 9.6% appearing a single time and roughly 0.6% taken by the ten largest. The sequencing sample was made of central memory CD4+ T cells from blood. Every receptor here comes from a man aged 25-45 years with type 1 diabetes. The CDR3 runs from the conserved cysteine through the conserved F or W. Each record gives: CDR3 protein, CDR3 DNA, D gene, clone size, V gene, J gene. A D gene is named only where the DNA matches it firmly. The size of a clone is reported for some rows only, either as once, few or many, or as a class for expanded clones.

cdr3_aa: CASSRTSGSYEQYF; cdr3_nt: TGTGCCAGCAGTAGGACTAGCGGATCCTACGAGCAGTACTTC; d_call: TRBD2; clone_size: many; v_call: TRBV2; j_call: TRBJ2-7
cdr3_aa: CASSAGRNSGTDTQYF; cdr3_nt: TGTGCCAGCAGCGCCGGGAGAAATAGCGGCACAGATACGCAGTATTTT; d_call: -; clone_size: few; v_call: TRBV5-5; j_call: TRBJ2-3
cdr3_aa: CASSPDRTEKTQYF; cdr3_nt: TGTGCCAGCAGCCCCGATCGGACAGAGAAGACCCAGTACTTC; d_call: -; clone_size: -; v_call: TRBV9; j_call: TRBJ2-5
cdr3_aa: CASSDQGLAGGLGDF; cdr3_nt: TGTGCCAGCAGTGACCAGGGGCTAGCGGGAGGCCTGGGGGACTTC; d_call: TRBD2; clone_size: many; v_call: TRBV2; j_call: TRBJ2-5
cdr3_aa: CASSPQGLGGEQYF; cdr3_nt: TGTGCCAGCTCACCACAGGGTCTCGGGGGGGAGCAGTACTTC; d_call: TRBD2; clone_size: few; v_call: TRBV18; j_call: TRBJ2-7
cdr3_aa: CAGREGNAGELFF; cdr3_nt: TGTGCTGGCCGGGAGGGCAACGCCGGGGAGCTGTTTTTT; d_call: TRBD2; clone_size: few; v_call: TRBV7-7; j_call: TRBJ2-2
cdr3_aa: CASRFSGSTYNEQFF; cdr3_nt: TGTGCCAGCAGATTTAGCGGGAGTACCTACAATGAGCAGTTCTTC; d_call: TRBD2; clone_size: -; v_call: TRBV6-1; j_call: TRBJ2-1
cdr3_aa: CASSYGETQYF; cdr3_nt: TGTGCCAGCTCCTACGGGGAGACCCAGTACTTC; d_call: -; clone_size: many; v_call: TRBV2; j_call: TRBJ2-5
cdr3_aa: CASSIRGGGGANVLTF; cdr3_nt: TGTGCCAGTAGTATTAGGGGAGGTGGTGGGGCCAACGTCCTGACTTTC; d_call: -; clone_size: few; v_call: TRBV19; j_call: TRBJ2-6
cdr3_aa: CASSTLRTGGKSNQPQHF; cdr3_nt: TGTGCCAGCAGTACTTTGCGGACAGGGGGCAAGAGCAATCAGCCCCAGCATTTT; d_call: TRBD1; clone_size: -; v_call: TRBV28; j_call: TRBJ1-5
cdr3_aa: CASSALTGNYGYTF; cdr3_nt: TGTGCCAGCAGCGCCTTGACAGGGAACTATGGCTACACCTTC; d_call: TRBD1; clone_size: -; v_call: TRBV11-1; j_call: TRBJ1-2
cdr3_aa: CASSYGQGGGETQYF; cdr3_nt: TGTGCCAGCAGCTACGGACAGGGGGGTGGCGAGACCCAGTACTTC; d_call: TRBD1; clone_size: -; v_call: TRBV7-8; j_call: TRBJ2-5
cdr3_aa: CASSFKGAEKLFF; cdr3_nt: TGTGCCAGCAGCTTCAAGGGGGCCGAAAAACTGTTTTTT; d_call: TRBD1; clone_size: many; v_call: TRBV5-4; j_call: TRBJ1-4
cdr3_aa: CASSPGTGPTNTGELFF; cdr3_nt: TGCGCCAGCAGCCCCGGGACAGGGCCAACGAACACCGGGGAGCTGTTTTTT; d_call: TRBD1; clone_size: -; v_call: TRBV5-1; j_call: TRBJ2-2
cdr3_aa: CASSQTRAPVTQYF; cdr3_nt: TGCGCCAGCAGCCAGACCCGGGCCCCGGTGACCCAGTACTTC; d_call: -; clone_size: -; v_call: TRBV4-1; j_call: TRBJ2-5